Included here is one TCR beta chain sequence, with context. The data originate from a study of blood T cell repertoires in COVID-19. Study at large: Donors in the United States, Italy and Spain gave samples during acute or convalescent COVID-19. In each case, the material was cDNA or gDNA derived from T cells, B-cell-depleted T cells, or PBMCs.

Germline V lookup: CDR1 LNHDA, CDR2 SQIVND (reference sequence). V dropped 1 base and J dropped 0 bases, with 12 bases sitting between them. There are 17 residues in the CDR3. Using immunoSEQ multiplex PCR, the repertoire was profiled, and TCRdb retains in-frame clones only, with some absent. The table has approximately 250,000 clones, roughly 86% seen once. This sequence originates from a middle-aged man with active or convalescent COVID-19. Sequencing was performed on peripheral blood. The chain links TRBV19 to TRBJ1-4; tentatively, D is TRBD1 (5 bases). DNA for the CDR3: TGTGCCAGTAGTATAGTCGGGGGTGGCTCAACTAATGAAAAACTGTTTTTT. This encodes CASSIVGGGSTNEKLFF.